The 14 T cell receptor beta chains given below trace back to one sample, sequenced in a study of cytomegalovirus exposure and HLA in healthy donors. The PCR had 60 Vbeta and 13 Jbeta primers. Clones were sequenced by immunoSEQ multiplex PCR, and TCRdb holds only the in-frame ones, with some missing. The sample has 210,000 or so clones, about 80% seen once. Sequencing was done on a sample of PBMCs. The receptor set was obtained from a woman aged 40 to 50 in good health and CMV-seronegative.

The CDR3 DNA sequence: TGCGCCAGCAGTAACCTGACAGGGGGCGGAAACACCATATATTTT. Its protein product is CASSNLTGGGNTIYF. V usage is TRBV5-1 and J usage is TRBJ1-3; TRBD1 matches at 10 bases. This CDR3 is 15 amino acids long. The V and J ends lost 5 bases and 4 bases, in that order; junction bases with no gene match: 6. The germline gives CDR1 SGHRS, CDR2 YFSETQ.

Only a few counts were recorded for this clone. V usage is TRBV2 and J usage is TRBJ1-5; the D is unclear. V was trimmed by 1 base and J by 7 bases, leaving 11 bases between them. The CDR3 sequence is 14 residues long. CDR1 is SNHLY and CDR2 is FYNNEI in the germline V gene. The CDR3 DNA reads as TGTGCCAGCAGTGAAGGGCTAGTGTCACAGCCCCAGCATTTT. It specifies CASSEGLVSQPQHF.

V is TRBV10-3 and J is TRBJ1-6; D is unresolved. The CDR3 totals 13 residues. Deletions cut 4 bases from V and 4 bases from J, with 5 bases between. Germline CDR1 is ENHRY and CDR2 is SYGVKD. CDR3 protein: CAISVEYNSPLHF. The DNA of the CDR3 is TGTGCCATCAGTGTAGAGTATAATTCACCCCTCCACTTT.

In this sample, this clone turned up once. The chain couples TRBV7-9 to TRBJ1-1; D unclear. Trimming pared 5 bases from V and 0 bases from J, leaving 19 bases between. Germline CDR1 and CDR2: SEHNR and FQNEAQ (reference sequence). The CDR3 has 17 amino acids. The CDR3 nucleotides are TGTGCCAGCAGCCCTAAGTGGAGGGAGGGTGTGAACACTGAAGCTTTCTTT. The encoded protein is CASSPKWREGVNTEAFF.

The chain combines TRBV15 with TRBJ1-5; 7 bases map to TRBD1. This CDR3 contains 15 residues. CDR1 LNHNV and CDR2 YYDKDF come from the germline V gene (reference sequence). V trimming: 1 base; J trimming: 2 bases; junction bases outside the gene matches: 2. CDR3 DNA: TGTGCCACCAGCAGAGGGCAGGGGGGCAATCAGCCCCAGCATTTT. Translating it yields CATSRGQGGNQPQHF.

The CDR3 here is CASSPIAGGKAGEQFF. CDR3 DNA: TGCGCCAGCAGCCCGATAGCGGGGGGAAAAGCGGGTGAGCAGTTCTTC. The rearrangement uses TRBV5-1 and TRBJ2-1; TRBD2 matches 10 bases. From germline, CDR1 is SGHRS and CDR2 YFSETQ. The CDR3 spans 16 residues. V lost 4 bases, J lost 9 bases, and 13 bases stayed unmatched.

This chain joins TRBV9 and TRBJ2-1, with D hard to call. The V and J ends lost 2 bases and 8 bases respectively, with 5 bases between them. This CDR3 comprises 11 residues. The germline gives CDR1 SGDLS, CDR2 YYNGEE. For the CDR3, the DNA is TGTGCCAGCAGCGTGGGCTATGAGCAGTTCTTC. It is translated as CASSVGYEQFF.

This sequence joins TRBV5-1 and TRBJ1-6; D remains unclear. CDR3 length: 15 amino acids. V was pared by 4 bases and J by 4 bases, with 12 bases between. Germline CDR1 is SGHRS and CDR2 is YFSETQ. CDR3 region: CASSPTIGYNSPLHF. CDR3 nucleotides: TGCGCCAGCAGCCCCACCATCGGTTATAATTCACCCCTCCACTTT.

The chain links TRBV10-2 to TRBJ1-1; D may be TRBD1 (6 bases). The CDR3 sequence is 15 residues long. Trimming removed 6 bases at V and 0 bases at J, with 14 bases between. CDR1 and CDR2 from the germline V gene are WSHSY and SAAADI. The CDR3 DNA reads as TGCGCCAGCAGAATGCCGGGACACCTGAACACTGAAGCTTTCTTT. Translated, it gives CASRMPGHLNTEAFF.

CDR3 protein: CASSPSRGQGYPEAFF. Written as DNA, the CDR3 is TGTGCCAGCAGTCCATCCCGGGGACAGGGGTACCCTGAAGCTTTCTTT. The chain is built from TRBV27 and TRBJ1-1, with 10 bases that match TRBD1. V dropped 5 bases and J dropped 6; count of bases not matched to a gene: 12. CDR1 MNHEY and CDR2 SMNVEV come from the germline V gene (reference sequence). This CDR3 comprises 16 residues.

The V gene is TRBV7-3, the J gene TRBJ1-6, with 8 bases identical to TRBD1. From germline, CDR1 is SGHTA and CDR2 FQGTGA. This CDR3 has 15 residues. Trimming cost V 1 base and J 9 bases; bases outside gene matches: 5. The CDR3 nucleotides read TGTGCCAGCAGCTTAAAAGCAGGGGGCGGTTCACCCCTCCACTTT. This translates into CASSLKAGGGSPLHF.

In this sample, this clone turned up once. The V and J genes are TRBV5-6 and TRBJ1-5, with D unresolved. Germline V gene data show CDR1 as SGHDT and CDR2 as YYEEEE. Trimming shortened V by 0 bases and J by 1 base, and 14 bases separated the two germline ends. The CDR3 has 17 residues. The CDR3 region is CASSLGSGLASNQPQHF. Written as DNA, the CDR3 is TGTGCCAGCAGCTTGGGGTCAGGCCTCGCAAGCAATCAGCCCCAGCATTTT.

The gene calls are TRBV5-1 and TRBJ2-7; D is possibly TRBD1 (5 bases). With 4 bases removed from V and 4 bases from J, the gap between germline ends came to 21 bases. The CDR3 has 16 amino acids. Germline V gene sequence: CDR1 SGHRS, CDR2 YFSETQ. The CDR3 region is CASSPGIGVMKYEQYF. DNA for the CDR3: TGCGCCAGCAGCCCCGGAATAGGGGTCATGAAATACGAGCAGTACTTC.

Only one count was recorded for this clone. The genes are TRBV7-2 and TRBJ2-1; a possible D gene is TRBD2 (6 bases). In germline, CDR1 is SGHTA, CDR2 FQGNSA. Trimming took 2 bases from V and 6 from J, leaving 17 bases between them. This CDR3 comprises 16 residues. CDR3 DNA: TGTGCCAGCAGCTTACGGGGGATGGGGCAGGCCAATGAGCAGTTCTTC. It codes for CASSLRGMGQANEQFF.